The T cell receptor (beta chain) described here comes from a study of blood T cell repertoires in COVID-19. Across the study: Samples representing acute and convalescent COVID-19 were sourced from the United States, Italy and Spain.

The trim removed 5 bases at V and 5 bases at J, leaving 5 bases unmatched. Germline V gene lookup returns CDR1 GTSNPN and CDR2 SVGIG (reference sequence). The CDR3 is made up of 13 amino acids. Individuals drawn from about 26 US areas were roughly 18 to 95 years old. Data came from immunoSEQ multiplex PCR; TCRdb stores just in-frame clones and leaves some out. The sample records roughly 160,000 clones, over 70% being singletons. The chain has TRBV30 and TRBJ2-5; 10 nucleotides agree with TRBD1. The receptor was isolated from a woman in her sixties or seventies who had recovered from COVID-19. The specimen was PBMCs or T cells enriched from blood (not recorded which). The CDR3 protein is CAWGQGVGETQYF. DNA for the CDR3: TGTGCCTGGGGACAGGGGGTCGGGGAGACCCAGTACTTC. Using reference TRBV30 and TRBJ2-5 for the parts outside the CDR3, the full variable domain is SQTIHQWPATLVQPVGSPLSLECTVEGTSNPNLYWYRQAAGRGLQLLFYSVGIGQISSEVPQNLSASRPQDRQFILSSKKLLLSDSGFYLCAWGQGVGETQYFGPGTRLLVL.